These T cell receptor beta chains were read from a single sample in a study of cytomegalovirus exposure and HLA in healthy donors. The table came from immunoSEQ multiplex PCR; TCRdb's copy has only in-frame clones and leaves some out. The table lists 200,000 to 250,000 clones, approximately 82% of them singletons. Sequencing was performed on PBMCs. The receptors derive from a woman between 40 and 55 years old in good health and CMV-seronegative. Each CDR3 is given with its conserved first and last residue. A D gene is named only where the DNA matches it firmly. Size tells how often a clone was seen (once, few, many) or the class of an expanded clone, and some rows leave it out.

>TRBV4-3|TRBD1|TRBJ2-2|.
TGCGCCAGCAGCCAGCGCCGGACAGGGGTATCCGGGGAGCTGTTTTTT
CASSQRRTGVSGELFF
>TRBV12-5|TRBD2|TRBJ2-1|.
TGTGCTAGTGGTTTGCCCACGATACCAGTAGCGGGGGTAGGCAATGAGCAGTTCTTC
CASGLPTIPVAGVGNEQFF
>TRBV9|TRBD1|TRBJ2-7|once
TGTGCCAGCAGCCCCCGGACAGGGAACTCCTACGAGCAGTACTTC
CASSPRTGNSYEQYF
>TRBV7-3|TRBD1|TRBJ2-1|.
TGTGCCAGCAGCTTAGACAGGGGGTTGTACAATGAGCAGTTCTTC
CASSLDRGLYNEQFF
>TRBV29-1|TRBD1|TRBJ2-2|.
TGCAGCGCCGGCACAGGGGATGGCGGGGAGCTGTTTTTT
CSAGTGDGGELFF
>TRBV19|.|TRBJ2-6|.
TGTGCCACCGCTCCGGGGGGCTTCTCTGGGGCCAACGTCCTGACTTTC
CATAPGGFSGANVLTF
>TRBV7-9|TRBD1|TRBJ1-2|.
TGTGCCAGCAGCTTAGGTGACAGGGGTTATGGCTACACCTTC
CASSLGDRGYGYTF
>TRBV30|.|TRBJ2-7|.
TGTGCCTGGAGTGTATCTGGACTCCTGAGATCCGAGCAGTACTTC
CAWSVSGLLRSEQYF
>TRBV7-8|.|TRBJ2-7|.
TGTGCCAGCAGCTTAGCGGCGGGGTTTATCTACGAGCAGTACTTC
CASSLAAGFIYEQYF
>TRBV7-2|TRBD2|TRBJ2-3|.
TGTGCCAGCAGCCTTCGACTAGCGGGGACCACAGATACGCAGTATTTT
CASSLRLAGTTDTQYF
>TRBV30|.|TRBJ1-3|.
TGTGCCTGGAGTGCCCCAGGGGCCGGAGGAAACACCATATATTTT
CAWSAPGAGGNTIYF
>TRBV7-9|.|TRBJ2-1|.
TGTGCCAGCAGCTTAGATCAGGACAGAAGAACGTACAATGAGCAGTTCTTC
CASSLDQDRRTYNEQFF
>TRBV27|.|TRBJ2-2|.
TGTGCCAGCAGTTCGCGGGCCGGTGGGGAGCTGTTTTTT
CASSSRAGGELFF
>TRBV15|.|TRBJ1-3|.
TGTGCCACCAGCAGAGAAGGTGGTGCGAGGGCTGGAAACACCATATATTTT
CATSREGGARAGNTIYF
>TRBV30|.|TRBJ1-2|.
TGTGCCTGGAACAGGATCTATGGCTACACCTTC
CAWNRIYGYTF
>TRBV5-1|TRBD2|TRBJ2-6|.
TGCGCCAGCGGTACTAGCGGGGGGTCATTTGGGGCCAACGTCCTGACTTTC
CASGTSGGSFGANVLTF
>TRBV2|TRBD1|TRBJ2-5|.
TGTGCCAGCAGTGGCGGACAGGTGAAGGTGACCCAGTACTTC
CASSGGQVKVTQYF
>TRBV2|.|TRBJ2-7|.
TGTGCCAGCAGTGAAAGGCATCGGGCCTACGAGCAGTACTTC
CASSERHRAYEQYF